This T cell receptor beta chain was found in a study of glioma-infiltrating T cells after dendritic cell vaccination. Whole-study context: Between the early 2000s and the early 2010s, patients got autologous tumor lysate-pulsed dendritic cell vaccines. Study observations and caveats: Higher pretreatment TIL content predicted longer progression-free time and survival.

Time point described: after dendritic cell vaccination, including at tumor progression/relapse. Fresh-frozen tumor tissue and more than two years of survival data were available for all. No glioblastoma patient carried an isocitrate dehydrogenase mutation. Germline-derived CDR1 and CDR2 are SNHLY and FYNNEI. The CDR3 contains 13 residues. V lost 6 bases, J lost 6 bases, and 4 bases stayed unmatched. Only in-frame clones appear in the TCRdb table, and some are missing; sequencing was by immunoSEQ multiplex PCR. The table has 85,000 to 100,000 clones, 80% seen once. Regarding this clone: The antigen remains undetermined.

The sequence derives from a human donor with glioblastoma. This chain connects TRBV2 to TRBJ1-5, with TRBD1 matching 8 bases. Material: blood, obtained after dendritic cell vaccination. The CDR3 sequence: CASRDRGSQPQHF. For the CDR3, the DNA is TGTGCCAGCAGAGACAGGGGAAGTCAGCCCCAGCATTTT.